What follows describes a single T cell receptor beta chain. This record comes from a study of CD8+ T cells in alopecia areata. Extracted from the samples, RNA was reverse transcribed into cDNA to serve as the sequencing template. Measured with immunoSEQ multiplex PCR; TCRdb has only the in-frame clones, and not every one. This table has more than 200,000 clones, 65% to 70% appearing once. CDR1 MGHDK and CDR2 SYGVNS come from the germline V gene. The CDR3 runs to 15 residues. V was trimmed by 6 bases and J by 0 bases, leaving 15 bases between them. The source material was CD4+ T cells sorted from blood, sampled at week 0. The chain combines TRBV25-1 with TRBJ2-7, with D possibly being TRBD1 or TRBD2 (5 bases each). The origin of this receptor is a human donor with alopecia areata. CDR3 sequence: CASSTGPRGSYEQYF. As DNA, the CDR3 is TGTGCCAGCAGCACGGGGCCAAGGGGCTCCTACGAGCAGTACTTC.